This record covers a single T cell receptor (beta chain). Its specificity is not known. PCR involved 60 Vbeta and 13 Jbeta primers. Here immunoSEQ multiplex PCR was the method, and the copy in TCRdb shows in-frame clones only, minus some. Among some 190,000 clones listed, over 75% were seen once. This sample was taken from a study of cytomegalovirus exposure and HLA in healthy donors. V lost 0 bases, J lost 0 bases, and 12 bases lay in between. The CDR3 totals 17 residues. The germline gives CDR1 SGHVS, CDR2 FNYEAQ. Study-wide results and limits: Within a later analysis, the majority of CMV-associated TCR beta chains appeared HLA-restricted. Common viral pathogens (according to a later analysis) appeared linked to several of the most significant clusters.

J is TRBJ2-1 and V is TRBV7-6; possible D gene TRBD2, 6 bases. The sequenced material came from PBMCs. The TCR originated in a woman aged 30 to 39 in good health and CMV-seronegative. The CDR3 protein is CASSLAVRGSSYNEQFF. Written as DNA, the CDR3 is TGTGCCAGCAGCTTAGCGGTCCGGGGGAGCTCCTACAATGAGCAGTTCTTC.